The 10 T cell receptor beta chains listed next were all sequenced from one sample in a study of CD8 T cells in Susac syndrome. The RNA input was about 0.5 to 1 ug, and it was reverse transcribed with random hexamers. TCRdb re-analysed the immunoSEQ multiplex PCR reads in MiXCR, keeping a single row per CDR3 protein. The sample has more than 70,000 distinct CDR3 sequences, roughly 95% seen once; the top ten hold 0.5% to 0.65%. Specimen: CD8+ T cells from PBMCs. Every receptor here comes from a human donor with Susac syndrome.

The DNA of the CDR3 is TGTGCCAGCAGCCCATGGGACACACAAGAGACCCAGTACTTC. It yields the protein CASSPWDTQETQYF. V usage is TRBV7-9 and J usage is TRBJ2-5, with D perhaps matching TRBD1 (6 bases). V shed 5 bases and J shed 2 bases, with 12 bases lying between them. The germline gives CDR1 SEHNR, CDR2 FQNEAQ (reference sequence). This CDR3 has 14 amino acids.

The J gene is TRBJ1-6, the V gene TRBV11-2; D unresolved. V lost 5 bases to trimming and J lost 11 bases, with 10 bases between them. The germline CDR1 and CDR2 sequences are SGHAT and FQNNGV. This CDR3 is 12 amino acids long. DNA for the CDR3: TGTGCCAGCAGCCCCGACCTAGCACCCCTCCACTTT. Its translation is CASSPDLAPLHF.

V gene TRBV20-1 combines with J gene TRBJ2-1, with 7 bases fitting TRBD2. V shed 4 bases and J 7 bases; nucleotides not matched to a gene: 13. CDR1 is DFQATT and CDR2 is SNEGSKA in the germline V gene (reference sequence). This CDR3 is 15 amino acids long. The CDR3 here is CSAISAGLTGNEQFF. DNA for the CDR3: TGCAGTGCTATATCAGCGGGGCTCACGGGGAATGAGCAGTTCTTC.

The chain employs TRBV12-3 or TRBV12-4 and TRBJ2-5; 7 bases agree with TRBD2. Losses at the gene ends were 5 bases for V and 2 bases for J; bases not matched to a gene: 14. The CDR3 consists of 17 residues. In DNA form, the CDR3 reads TGTGCCAGCAGTCCTGTACCCTTGAGCGGGGCGCAAGAGACCCAGTACTTC. Protein product: CASSPVPLSGAQETQYF.

The chain joins TRBV2 to TRBJ2-5; 7 bases map to TRBD2. Germline trimming cut 9 bases from V and 2 bases from J; bases unmatched to any gene: 9. The CDR3 is made up of 14 amino acids. Germline-derived CDR1 and CDR2 are SNHLY and FYNNEI. The CDR3 loop is CARRPPGLQETQYF. The CDR3 nucleotides read TGTGCCAGGAGACCGCCGGGACTACAAGAGACCCAGTACTTC.

The rearrangement joins TRBV9 to TRBJ1-2; D gene ambiguous. The CDR3 totals 15 residues. V was pared by 0 bases and J by 8 bases, with 17 bases between. Germline CDR1 reads SGDLS; CDR2 reads YYNGEE. CDR3 in DNA: TGTGCCAGCAGCGTAGCAGGCAGGAGCGTCGAAGGCTACACCTTC. Translating gives CASSVAGRSVEGYTF.

The V gene is TRBV6-6, the J gene TRBJ1-4, with D possibly being TRBD1 (5 bases). This CDR3 contains 14 residues. The germline V and J ends were trimmed by 5 bases and 7 bases, with 14 bases remaining between them. Per the germline V gene, CDR1 is MNHNY and CDR2 is SVGAGI (reference sequence). The CDR3 nucleotides are TGTGCCAGCAGTGCCTTCGACGGGGCTGAAAAACTGTTTTTT. It encodes CASSAFDGAEKLFF.

V is TRBV20-1 and J is TRBJ2-7; 13 nucleotides align to TRBD2. The germline V gene has CDR1 DFQATT and CDR2 SNEGSKA (reference sequence). Trimming at V came to 3 bases and at J to 4 bases, leaving 3 bases not matched to a gene. The CDR3 spans 14 residues. The CDR3 here is CSASPTSGGYEQYF. The CDR3 DNA reads as TGCAGTGCTAGCCCGACTAGCGGGGGGTACGAGCAGTACTTC.

The V gene is TRBV2, the J gene TRBJ2-2, with 13 bases identical to TRBD2. The ends lost 4 bases at V and 4 bases at J; junction bases unmatched: 9. The CDR3 totals 18 residues. The germline V gene has CDR1 SNHLY and CDR2 FYNNEI. DNA of the CDR3: TGTGCCAGCAGTGTTAGACTAGCGGGGGGCCGTGGCACCGGGGAGCTGTTTTTT. This gives the protein CASSVRLAGGRGTGELFF. The variable domain in full, with the rest retrieved from reference TRBV2 and TRBJ2-2, is EPEVTQTPSHQVTQMGQEVILRCVPISNHLYFYWYRQILGQKVEFLVSFYNNEISEKSEIFDDQFSVERPDGSNFTLKIRSTKLEDSAMYFCASSVRLAGGRGTGELFFGEGSRLTVL.

J is TRBJ2-4 and V is TRBV15; tentative D call: TRBD1 (5 bases). In germline, CDR1 is LNHNV, CDR2 YYDKDF (reference sequence). CDR3 length: 17 residues. Trimming cost V 10 bases and J 3 bases, with 25 bases left between them. CDR3 loop: CAITPIQTEMGKNIQYF. CDR3 bases: TGTGCCATCACACCTATACAGACAGAAATGGGCAAAAACATTCAGTACTTC.